The next 29 T cell receptor beta chains were all read from a single sample in a study of T cells in localized non-small cell lung cancer. The table came from immunoSEQ multiplex PCR; TCRdb's copy has only in-frame clones and leaves some out. The sample holds about 52,000 clones; around three quarters are singletons and the top ten take about 4.5%. The sample was PBMCs, taken before any cancer treatment. These receptors all come from a woman aged 35 to 70 with stage II lung adenocarcinoma.

This rearrangement joins TRBV6-5 to TRBJ2-3; perhaps TRBD2 as D (5 bases). CDR1 and CDR2 from the germline V gene are MNHEY and SVGAGI. The CDR3 spans 15 residues. Deletions cut 4 bases from V and 5 bases from J, with 16 bases between. CDR3 in DNA: TGTGCCAGCAGTTCTAGCAGAAGACTGGGAGATACGCAGTATTTT. Its translation is CASSSSRRLGDTQYF.

The chain links TRBV29-1 to TRBJ1-1; 7 bases agree with TRBD1. The CDR3 extends over 12 amino acids. Looked up from germline, CDR1 is SQVTM and CDR2 is ANQGSEA. V was clipped by 6 bases and J by 4 bases; unmatched bases: 5. The CDR3 DNA reads TGCAGCGTGGGACAGTGGGGCACTGAAGCTTTCTTT. It codes for CSVGQWGTEAFF.

J is TRBJ2-7 and V is TRBV4-1, with 10 bases fitting TRBD1. Trimming cost V 4 bases and J 1 base; bases outside gene matches: 4. Germline V lookup: CDR1 MGHRA, CDR2 YSYEKL. This CDR3 is 15 amino acids long. The CDR3 protein is CASSPGGQGSYEQYF. CDR3 DNA sequence: TGCGCCAGCAGCCCGGGGGGACAGGGGTCCTACGAGCAGTACTTC.

V and J are TRBV6-1 and TRBJ1-2; D might be TRBD1 (5 bases). CDR3 size: 13 residues. CDR1 is MNHNS, CDR2 SASEGT, per germline. V lost 2 bases and J 4 bases, leaving 8 bases between the germline ends. CDR3 in DNA: TGTGCCAGCAGTGAACAGGGAGGCTATGGCTACACCTTC. Its protein is CASSEQGGYGYTF.

Of note for this clone: The same CDR3 also results from other DNA sequences found in this sample. The genes are TRBV4-1 and TRBJ1-1; D not certain. The CDR3 spans 14 residues. V lost 1 base and J 1 base, leaving 7 bases between the germline ends. Germline V CDR1 and CDR2: MGHRA, YSYEKL. This CDR3 reads CASSQVTANTEAFF. CDR3 nucleotides: TGCGCCAGCAGCCAAGTCACTGCGAACACTGAAGCTTTCTTT.

In this sample, this clone turned up a few times. V gene TRBV5-4 combines with J gene TRBJ2-2; 10 bases map to TRBD1. This CDR3 has 15 residues. Germline V CDR1 and CDR2: SGHNT, YYREEE (reference sequence). V lost 4 bases and J lost 6; bases outside the gene matches: 6. The CDR3 sequence: CASSLPGQGPGELFF. CDR3 coding DNA: TGTGCCAGCAGCCTTCCGGGACAGGGGCCCGGGGAGCTGTTTTTT.

The V and J genes are TRBV15 and TRBJ2-5, with D maybe TRBD1 (6 bases). The V end lost 1 base, the J end lost 4 bases, and 10 bases lay between the germline ends. Germline V gives CDR1 LNHNV, CDR2 YYDKDF (reference sequence). This CDR3 comprises 14 residues. In DNA, the CDR3 is TGTGCCACCAGCAGAGCACAGGGTCGAGAGACCCAGTACTTC. This translates into CATSRAQGRETQYF.

The rearrangement links TRBV5-1 to TRBJ1-4; 12 nucleotides match TRBD1. V lost 4 bases, J lost 6 bases, and 4 bases stayed unmatched. Germline loops: CDR1 SGHRS, CDR2 YFSETQ. The CDR3 runs 15 residues. The CDR3 protein is CASSPGQGADEKLFF. Here the CDR3 DNA reads TGCGCCAGCAGCCCGGGACAGGGGGCGGATGAAAAACTGTTTTTT.

The genes are TRBV7-9 and TRBJ1-3; D not resolved. With 3 bases removed from V and 2 bases from J, the gap between germline ends came to 11 bases. Germline loops: CDR1 SEHNR, CDR2 FQNEAQ (reference sequence). The CDR3 consists of 15 residues. This chain's CDR3 is CASSLGSGAGNTIYF. In DNA form, the CDR3 reads TGTGCCAGCAGCTTGGGGTCCGGGGCTGGAAACACCATATATTTT.

CDR3 coding DNA: TGTGCCAGCAGTACGACCCCCACAGATACGCAGTATTTT. It yields the protein CASSTTPTDTQYF. This rearrangement joins TRBV6-4 to TRBJ2-3, with unresolved D. The CDR3 consists of 13 residues. Looked up from germline, CDR1 is MRHNA and CDR2 is SNTAGT. V dropped 5 bases and J dropped 2 bases, with 8 bases sitting between them.

The chain links TRBV7-9 to TRBJ2-5, with D unclear. TRBJ2-7 explains the end of the DNA better; the J call may be wrong. The CDR3 runs to 13 residues. The germline V gene encodes CDR1 SEHNR and CDR2 FQNEAQ (reference sequence). CDR3 sequence: CASSLEGMNEQYF. The CDR3 DNA reads TGTGCCAGCAGCTTGGAAGGGATGAACGAGCAGTACTTC.

The chain is built from TRBV4-2 and TRBJ1-3; D is ambiguous. The V end lost 1 base, the J end lost 11 bases, and 6 bases lay between the germline ends. Germline assignment: CDR1 LGHNA and CDR2 YNFKEQ. The CDR3 covers 11 residues. CDR3 bases: TGTGCCAGCAGCCAAGCGGCTTCCATATATTTT. Encoded protein: CASSQAASIYF.

The V and J genes are TRBV21-1 and TRBJ1-2. TRBV21-1 is an annotated pseudogene. The length of the CDR3 is 9 residues. The DNA for the CDR3 is TGTGCCAAATTCGGTGGCTACACCTTC. It translates to CAKFGGYTF.

The chain carries TRBV15 and TRBJ2-3; D may correspond to TRBD1 or TRBD2 (5 bases each). This CDR3 region has 15 residues. Trimming removed 8 bases at V and 0 bases at J, with 15 bases between. Germline CDR1 LNHNV, CDR2 YYDKDF (reference sequence). The CDR3 DNA reads as TGTGCCACCGCCGGGACGAGATCTAGCACAGATACGCAGTATTTT. This sequence encodes CATAGTRSSTDTQYF.

The chain uses TRBV2 and TRBJ2-3, with 11 bases fitting TRBD1. Germline trimming cut 3 bases from V and 4 bases from J; bases unmatched to any gene: 3. Germline-derived CDR1 and CDR2 are SNHLY and FYNNEI. The CDR3 has 15 amino acids. DNA of the CDR3: TGTGCCAGCAGTGATGGACAGGGGGCAGCAGATACGCAGTATTTT. Its protein product is CASSDGQGAADTQYF.

This chain links TRBV5-8 with TRBJ1-1, with 11 bases aligning to TRBD1. V shed 4 bases, J shed 6 bases, and the junction held 8 bases outside the gene matches. The CDR3 spans 15 residues. CDR1 is SGHTS and CDR2 is YDEGEE in the germline V gene. The CDR3 spells CASSPRGQGVSEAFF. Here the CDR3 DNA reads TGTGCCAGCAGCCCTAGGGGACAGGGGGTCTCTGAAGCTTTCTTT.

The chain employs TRBV6-5 and TRBJ1-4, with 7 positions matching TRBD1. The junction had 2 bases not matched to a gene; V was cut back by 4 bases and J by 3 bases. The CDR3 sequence is 14 residues long. Per germline, CDR1 MNHEY and CDR2 SVGAGI. DNA of the CDR3: TGTGCCAGCAGTTCAGGGGGGGCTAATGAAAAACTGTTTTTT. Its translation: CASSSGGANEKLFF.

The chain carries TRBV15 and TRBJ1-2, with 8 nucleotides matching TRBD1. The CDR3 length is 14 residues. V was clipped by 6 bases and J by 1 base; unmatched bases: 4. CDR1 and CDR2 from the germline V gene are LNHNV and YYDKDF (reference sequence). The CDR3 spells CATRRQGSNYGYTF. The CDR3 nucleotides are TGTGCCACCAGACGACAGGGGAGTAACTATGGCTACACCTTC.

The CDR3 is CASSWQSNEQFF. The CDR3 nucleotides are TGTGCCAGCAGTTGGCAGTCCAATGAGCAGTTCTTC. This chain connects TRBV6-6 to TRBJ2-1, with D unresolved. Trimming removed 4 bases at V and 6 bases at J, with 7 bases between. Germline-derived CDR1 and CDR2 are MNHNY and SVGAGI (reference sequence). The CDR3 covers 12 residues.

This sequence joins TRBV14 and TRBJ1-1, with D unresolved. Trimming left V 1 base short and J 6 bases short, with 12 bases between. The CDR3 runs 14 residues. The V gene's germline CDR1 is SGHDN and CDR2 FVKESK. CDR3 protein: CASSQGFVGSEAFF. CDR3 in DNA: TGTGCCAGCAGCCAAGGGTTTGTTGGGTCTGAAGCTTTCTTT.

V usage is TRBV5-4 and J usage is TRBJ1-2; possibly TRBD1 for D (6 bases). V lost 4 bases, J lost 7 bases, and 14 bases lay in between. Germline V gene sequence: CDR1 SGHNT, CDR2 YYREEE (reference sequence). This CDR3 has 13 amino acids. CDR3 DNA: TGTGCCAGCAGCCTACAGGGAACTCCTGGCTACACCTTC. Translated, it gives CASSLQGTPGYTF.

This clone turned up a few times. The chain links TRBV2 to TRBJ1-1; D remains ambiguous. V lost 2 bases and J 7 bases, leaving 14 bases between the germline ends. In germline, CDR1 is SNHLY, CDR2 FYNNEI. The CDR3 is 14 amino acids. DNA for the CDR3: TGTGCCAGCAGTGAAAATCGGGCGCCTGGTGAAGCTTTCTTT. As protein: CASSENRAPGEAFF.

This rearrangement joins TRBV7-9 to TRBJ2-5; TRBD2 might be the D (6 bases). The CDR3 has 14 residues. Trimming removed 5 bases from V and 2 bases from J, with 12 bases in between. CDR1 and CDR2 (germline): SEHNR, FQNEAQ (reference sequence). The CDR3: CASSPYGGQETQYF. CDR3 nucleotide sequence: TGTGCCAGCAGCCCCTATGGGGGGCAAGAGACCCAGTACTTC. Filled out from reference TRBV7-9 and TRBJ2-5, the complete variable domain reads DTGVSQNPRHKITKRGQNVTFRCDPISEHNRLYWYRQTLGQGPEFLTYFQNEAQLEKSRLLSDRFSAERPKGSFSTLEIQRTEQGDSAMYLCASSPYGGQETQYFGPGTRLLVL.

The chain is built from TRBV9 and TRBJ1-4; TRBD1 agrees at 8 bases. In germline, CDR1 is SGDLS, CDR2 YYNGEE. The J segment lost 5 bases and the V segment lost 4 bases, leaving 13 bases of the junction unmatched. The CDR3 loop spans 17 amino acids. The CDR3 protein is CASSIDPSGGLNEKLFF. CDR3 DNA: TGTGCCAGCAGCATCGATCCGTCAGGGGGCTTAAATGAAAAACTGTTTTTT.

V usage is TRBV7-2 and J usage is TRBJ2-1, with 10 bases that match TRBD1. V lost 7 bases, J lost 5 bases, and 8 bases stayed unmatched. Germline V CDR1 and CDR2: SGHTA, FQGNSA. The CDR3 runs to 15 residues. The CDR3 is CASTRQGATNNEQFF. The CDR3 DNA is TGTGCCAGCACGAGACAGGGGGCTACGAACAATGAGCAGTTCTTC.

The CDR3 region has the DNA TGTGCCAGCAACCTTATTCAAGGCTCTGAAGCTTTCTTT. Translation gives CASNLIQGSEAFF. The V call is TRBV7-3, the J call TRBJ1-1; D remains unclear. V was cut by 7 bases and J by 6 bases, with 15 bases left in between. The CDR3 contains 13 residues. The germline CDR1 and CDR2 sequences are SGHTA and FQGTGA.

Only a few counts were recorded for this clone. This chain uses TRBV15 with TRBJ2-1; possible D gene TRBD2, 6 bases. This CDR3 comprises 15 residues. The V end was cut by 2 bases, the J end by 8 bases, with 16 bases between. Per the germline V gene, CDR1 is LNHNV and CDR2 is YYDKDF (reference sequence). CDR3 in amino acids: CATSRRDNWGDEQFF. The CDR3 DNA sequence: TGTGCCACCAGCAGACGGGATAATTGGGGGGATGAGCAGTTCTTC.

This clone appeared once. This sequence joins TRBV4-3 and TRBJ1-2; unclear D gene. The germline CDR1 and CDR2 sequences are LGHNA and YSLEER. The CDR3 is 15 residues long. The V end was cut by 1 base, the J end by 5 bases, with 14 bases between. The CDR3 loop is CASSQVAVSGYGYTF. DNA for the CDR3: TGCGCCAGCAGCCAAGTTGCGGTGAGCGGATATGGCTACACCTTC.

The chain carries TRBV5-1 and TRBJ2-7, with unresolved D. V lost 0 bases and J lost 4, with 5 bases in between. Germline V lookup: CDR1 SGHRS, CDR2 YFSETQ. The CDR3 consists of 12 residues. This chain's CDR3 is CASSLGIYEQYF. The CDR3 region has the DNA TGCGCCAGCAGCTTGGGGATTTACGAGCAGTACTTC. The entire variable domain, with the rest obtained from reference TRBV5-1 and TRBJ2-7, is as follows: KAGVTQTPRYLIKTRGQQVTLSCSPISGHRSVSWYQQTPGQGLQFLFEYFSETQRNKGNFPGRFSGRQFSNSRSEMNVSTLELGDSALYLCASSLGIYEQYFGPGTRLTVT.